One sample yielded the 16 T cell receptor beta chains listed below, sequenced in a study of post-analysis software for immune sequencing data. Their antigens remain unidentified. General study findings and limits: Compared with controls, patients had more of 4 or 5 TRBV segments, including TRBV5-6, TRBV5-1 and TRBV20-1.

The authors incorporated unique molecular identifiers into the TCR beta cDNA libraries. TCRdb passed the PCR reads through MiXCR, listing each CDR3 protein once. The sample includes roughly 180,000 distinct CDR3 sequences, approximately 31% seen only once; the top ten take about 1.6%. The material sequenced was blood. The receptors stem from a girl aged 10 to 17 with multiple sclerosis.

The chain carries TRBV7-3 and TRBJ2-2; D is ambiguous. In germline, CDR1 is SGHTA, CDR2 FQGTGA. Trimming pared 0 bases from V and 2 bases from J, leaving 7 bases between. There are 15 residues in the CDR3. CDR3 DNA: TGTGCCAGCAGCTTAACCAACTCTAACACCGGGGAGCTGTTTTTT. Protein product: CASSLTNSNTGELFF.

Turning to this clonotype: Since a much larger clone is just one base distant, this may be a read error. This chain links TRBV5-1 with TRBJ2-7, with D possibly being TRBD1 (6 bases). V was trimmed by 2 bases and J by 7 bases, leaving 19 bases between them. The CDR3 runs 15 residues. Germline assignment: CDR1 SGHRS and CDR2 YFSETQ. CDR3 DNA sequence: TGCGCCAGCAGCTTCTCGGACAGCAATATGGGGGAGCAGTACTTC. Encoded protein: CASSFSDSNMGEQYF.

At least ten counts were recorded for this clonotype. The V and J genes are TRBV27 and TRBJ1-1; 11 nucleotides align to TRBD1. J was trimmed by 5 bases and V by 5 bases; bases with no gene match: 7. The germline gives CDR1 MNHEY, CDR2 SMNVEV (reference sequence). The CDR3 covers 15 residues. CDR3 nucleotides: TGTGCCAGCAGTCCCCGGGACAGGGGGGTTACTGAAGCTTTCTTT. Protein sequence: CASSPRDRGVTEAFF.

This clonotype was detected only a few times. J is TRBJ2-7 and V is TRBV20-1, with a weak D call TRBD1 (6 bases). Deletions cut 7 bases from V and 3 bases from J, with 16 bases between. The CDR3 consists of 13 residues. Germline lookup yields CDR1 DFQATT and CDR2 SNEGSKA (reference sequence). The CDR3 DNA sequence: TGCAGTGTCCACGGGGCAGGGGTCTACGAGCAGTACTTC. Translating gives CSVHGAGVYEQYF.

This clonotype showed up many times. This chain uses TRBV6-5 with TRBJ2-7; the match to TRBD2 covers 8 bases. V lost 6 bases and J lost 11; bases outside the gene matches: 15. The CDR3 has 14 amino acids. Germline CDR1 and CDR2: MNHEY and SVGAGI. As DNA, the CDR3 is TGTGCCAGCAGACCTGGGGGTAGCGGGACTAAAGAGTACTTC. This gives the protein CASRPGGSGTKEYF.

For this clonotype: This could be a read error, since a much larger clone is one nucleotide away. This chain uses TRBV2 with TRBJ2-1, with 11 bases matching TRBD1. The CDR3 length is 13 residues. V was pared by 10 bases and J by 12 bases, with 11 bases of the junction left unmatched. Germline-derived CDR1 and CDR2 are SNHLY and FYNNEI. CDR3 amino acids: CANGWTGGSMQFF. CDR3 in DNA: TGTGCCAACGGCTGGACAGGGGGCTCTATGCAGTTCTTC.

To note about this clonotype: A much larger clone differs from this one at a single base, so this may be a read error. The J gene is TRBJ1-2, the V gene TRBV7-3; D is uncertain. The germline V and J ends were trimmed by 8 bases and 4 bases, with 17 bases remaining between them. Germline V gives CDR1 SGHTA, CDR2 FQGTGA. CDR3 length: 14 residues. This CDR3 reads CASGESRLSYGYTF. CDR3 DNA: TGTGCCAGCGGCGAGTCTCGACTGAGCTATGGCTACACCTTC. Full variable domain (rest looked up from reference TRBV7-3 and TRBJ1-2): GAGVSQTPSNKVTEKGKYVELRCDPISGHTALYWYRQSLGQGPEFLIYFQGTGAADDSGLPNDRFFAVRPEGSVSTLKIQRTERGDSAVYLCASGESRLSYGYTFGSGTRLTVV.

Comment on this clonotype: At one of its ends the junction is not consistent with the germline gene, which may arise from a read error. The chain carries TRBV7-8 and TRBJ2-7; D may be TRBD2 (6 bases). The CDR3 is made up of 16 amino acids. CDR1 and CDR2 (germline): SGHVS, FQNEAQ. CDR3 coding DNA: TGTGCCAGCAGCTTAGCGGGGGGAAGGAGCTCCTACGAGCGGTACTTC. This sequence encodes CASSLAGGRSSYERYF. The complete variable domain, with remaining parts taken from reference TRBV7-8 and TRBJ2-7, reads GAGVSQSPRYKVAKRGQDVALRCDPISGHVSLFWYQQALGQGPEFLTYFQNEAQLDKSGLPSDRFFAERPEGSVSTLKIQRTQQEDSAVYLCASSLAGGRSSYERYFGPGTRLTVT.

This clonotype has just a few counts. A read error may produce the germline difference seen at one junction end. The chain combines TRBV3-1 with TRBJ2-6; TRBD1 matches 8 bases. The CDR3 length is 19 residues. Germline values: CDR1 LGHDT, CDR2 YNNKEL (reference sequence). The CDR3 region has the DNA TGTGCCAGCAGCCAAGCCAGGGGGCGCATAAGCTCTGGGGCCAACGTCCGGACTTTC. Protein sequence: CASSQARGRISSGANVRTF.

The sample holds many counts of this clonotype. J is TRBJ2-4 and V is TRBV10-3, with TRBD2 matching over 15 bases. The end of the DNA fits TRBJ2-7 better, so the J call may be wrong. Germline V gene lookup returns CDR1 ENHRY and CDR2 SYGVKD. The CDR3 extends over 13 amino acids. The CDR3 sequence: CAVGGLAGGEQYF. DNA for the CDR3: TGTGCCGTAGGGGGACTAGCGGGAGGCGAGCAGTACTTC.

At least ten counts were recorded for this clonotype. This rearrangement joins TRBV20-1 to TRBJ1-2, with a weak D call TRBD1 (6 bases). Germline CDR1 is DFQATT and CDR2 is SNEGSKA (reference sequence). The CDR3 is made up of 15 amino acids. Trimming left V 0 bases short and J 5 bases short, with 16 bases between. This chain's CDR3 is CSARDTRSGVYGYTF. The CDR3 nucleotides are TGCAGTGCTAGAGATACACGGTCAGGGGTTTATGGCTACACCTTC.

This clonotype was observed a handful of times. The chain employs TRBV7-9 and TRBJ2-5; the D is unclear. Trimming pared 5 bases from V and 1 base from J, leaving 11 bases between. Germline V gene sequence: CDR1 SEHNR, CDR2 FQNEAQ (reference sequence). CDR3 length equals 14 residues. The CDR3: CASSPPRSQETQYF. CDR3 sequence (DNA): TGTGCCAGCAGCCCCCCGCGAAGCCAAGAGACCCAGTACTTC.

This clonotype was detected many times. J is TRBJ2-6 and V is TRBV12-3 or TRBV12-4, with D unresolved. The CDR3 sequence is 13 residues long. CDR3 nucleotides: TGTGCTTCGTGGGACTCTGGGGCCAACGTCCTGACTTTC. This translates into CASWDSGANVLTF.

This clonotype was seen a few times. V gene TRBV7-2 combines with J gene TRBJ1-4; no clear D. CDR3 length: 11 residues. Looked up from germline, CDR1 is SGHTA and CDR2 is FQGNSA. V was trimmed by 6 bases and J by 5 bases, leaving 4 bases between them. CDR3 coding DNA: TGTGCCAGCAGGCTAAATGAAAAACTGTTTTTT. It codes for CASRLNEKLFF.

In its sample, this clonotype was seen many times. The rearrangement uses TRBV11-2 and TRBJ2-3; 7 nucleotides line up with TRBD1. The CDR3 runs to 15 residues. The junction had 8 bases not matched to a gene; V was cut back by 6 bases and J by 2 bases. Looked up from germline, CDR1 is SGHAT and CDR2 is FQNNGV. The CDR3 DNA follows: TGTGCCAGCAGGATTGAGGACAGGACCACAGATACGCAGTATTTT. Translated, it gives CASRIEDRTTDTQYF.

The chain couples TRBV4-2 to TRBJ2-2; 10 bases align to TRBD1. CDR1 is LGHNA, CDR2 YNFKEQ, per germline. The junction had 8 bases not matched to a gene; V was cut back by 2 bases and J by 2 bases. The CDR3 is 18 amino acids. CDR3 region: CASSQFLTGGGNTGELFF. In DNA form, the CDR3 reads TGTGCCAGCAGCCAATTTTTGACAGGGGGCGGTAACACCGGGGAGCTGTTTTTT.